Detailed here is one T cell receptor (beta chain). The sample is drawn from a study of blood T cell repertoires in COVID-19. Study-level information: Spain, Italy and the United States supplied samples that represented acute and convalescent COVID-19.

Sequencing used immunoSEQ multiplex PCR; TCRdb keeps in-frame clones, though not all of them. The table records some 220,000 clones, 86% of them present only once. Unmatched junction bases numbered 10, after V lost 6 bases and J lost 2 bases. The CDR3 runs to 16 residues. Looked up from germline, CDR1 is SNHLY and CDR2 is FYNNEI. The V gene is TRBV2, the J gene TRBJ2-3; 8 bases are a match to TRBD1. Sequencing input: PBMCs or T cells enriched from blood (not recorded which). The source is a middle-aged woman with acute COVID-19. The CDR3 nucleotides read TGTGCCAGCAGGGAGGGGACAGGTCCCGCCACAGATACGCAGTATTTT. Its protein product is CASREGTGPATDTQYF.